The text below deals with one TCR beta chain. This record belongs to a study of CD8+ T cells in alopecia areata. In germline, CDR1 is MDHEN, CDR2 SYDVKM. The germline V and J ends were trimmed by 3 bases and 5 bases, with 5 bases remaining between them. There are 12 residues in the CDR3. The sequencing template was cDNA reverse transcribed from extracted RNA. The protocol was immunoSEQ multiplex PCR, while the TCRdb copy is restricted to in-frame clones and leaves out a portion. The sample yields about 110,000 clones, under 60% seen once. The sequence was obtained from a human donor with alopecia areata. The rearrangement joins TRBV28 to TRBJ2-1; D uncertain. Sequencing was carried out using NKG2D-low CD8+ T cells sorted from blood. CDR3 DNA sequence: TGTGCCAGCAGTTTCCAGAACAATGAGCAGTTCTTC. Encoded protein: CASSFQNNEQFF.